This entry describes one T cell receptor beta chain. Per the original methods: The authors estimated nucleated cell counts from reference gene primer amplification. TCRdb's copy holds only in-frame clones and misses some; the assay was immunoSEQ multiplex PCR. V and J calls and clone size come straight from that table; D and trimming were deduced from the DNA. The sample holds tens of thousands of clones, about nine tenths seen once. The record originates from a study of blood T cell repertoires in COVID-19. The wider study: The origin of the acute and convalescent COVID-19 samples was the United States, Italy and Spain. PBMCs, B-cell-depleted T cells, or T cells were the source of the cDNA or gDNA that made up the material.

The CDR3 totals 17 residues. Germline assignment: CDR1 LGHDT and CDR2 YNNKEL (reference sequence). Unmatched junction bases numbered 11, after V lost 2 bases and J lost 5 bases. Sample: peripheral blood. This TCR derives from a man in his 70s with active COVID-19. The chain couples TRBV3-1 (or the pseudogene TRBV3-2) to TRBJ2-2, with TRBD2 matching 7 bases. CDR3 nucleotides: TGTGCCAGCAGCCAAAAAGGTCGGGGGGTCCGAACCGGGGAGCTGTTTTTT. Its protein product is CASSQKGRGVRTGELFF.